This is a list of T cell receptor beta chains from one sample in a study of T cell responses to AZD1222 COVID-19 vaccine. Method: immunoSEQ multiplex PCR; TCRdb's copy keeps in-frame clones and lacks some. The table shows roughly 140,000 clones, with just over 90% occurring only once. This specimen was peripheral blood, taken on day 0 of AZD1222 vaccination. These receptors were taken from an adult in good health. CDR3s include the opening cysteine and the closing phenylalanine or tryptophan. D genes are given only for firm matches. The size field is filled for only some rows; it gives once, few, many or a size class.

clone_size	v_call	d_call	j_call	cdr3_aa	cdr3_nt
.	TRBV5-4	TRBD1	TRBJ1-6	CASSRTRDRGNSPLHF	TGTGCCAGCAGCCGAACCCGGGACAGGGGAAATTCACCCCTCCACTTT
.	TRBV5-1	.	TRBJ2-5	CASSLAAHGGGRQETQYF	TGCGCCAGCAGCTTGGCGGCTCACGGGGGTGGAAGGCAAGAGACCCAGTACTTC
few	TRBV7-2	TRBD1	TRBJ2-5	CASSRTGGAGETQYF	TGTGCCAGCAGCCGCACAGGGGGCGCTGGGGAGACCCAGTACTTC
.	TRBV5-4	TRBD2	TRBJ2-3	CASSFTSGFTDTQYF	TGTGCCAGCAGCTTTACTAGCGGATTCACAGATACGCAGTATTTT
.	TRBV10-3	.	TRBJ2-2	CAISFSGSDELFF	TGTGCCATCAGTTTCTCAGGGAGCGACGAGCTGTTTTTT
few	TRBV2	.	TRBJ1-5	CASSERESSNQPQHF	TGTGCCAGCAGTGAGAGGGAGTCGAGCAATCAGCCCCAGCATTTT
once	TRBV10-3	.	TRBJ2-3	CAISDNRDSTDTQYF	TGTGCCATCAGTGATAACAGGGACAGCACAGATACGCAGTATTTT
.	TRBV16	.	TRBJ2-7	CASSRRDSGYAYEQYF	TGTGCCAGCAGCCGCCGGGATAGCGGATATGCCTACGAGCAGTACTTC
.	TRBV13	.	TRBJ1-2	CASSLDRGRNYGYTF	TGTGCCAGCAGCTTAGACCGGGGAAGGAACTATGGCTACACCTTC
.	TRBV29-1	.	TRBJ2-5	CSVCVQLETQYF	TGCAGCGTTTGTGTCCAACTGGAGACCCAGTACTTC
.	TRBV9	TRBD2	TRBJ2-7	CASSLGLAGEQYF	TGTGCCAGCAGCCTCGGACTAGCGGGGGAGCAGTACTTC
.	TRBV28	TRBD2	TRBJ2-3	CASSFGAGVTDTQYF	TGTGCCAGCAGTTTCGGAGCGGGAGTTACAGATACGCAGTATTTT
.	TRBV4-2	TRBD1	TRBJ2-7	CASSKTDRGQVGEQYF	TGTGCCAGCAGCAAAACGGACAGGGGGCAAGTTGGGGAGCAGTACTTC
.	TRBV27	.	TRBJ1-1	CASSSLGNTEAFF	TGTGCCAGCAGTTCGCTGGGGAACACTGAAGCTTTCTTT
.	TRBV5-1	TRBD1	TRBJ2-5	CASSSTGGIQETQYF	TGCGCCAGCAGTTCGACAGGGGGCATCCAAGAGACCCAGTACTTC
.	TRBV27	.	TRBJ2-7	CASSSYKQSYEQYF	TGTGCCAGCAGTTCTTACAAGCAATCCTACGAGCAGTACTTC
.	TRBV13	.	TRBJ1-1	CASSLGGVNTEAFF	TGTGCCAGCAGCTTGGGAGGGGTGAACACTGAAGCTTTCTTT
.	TRBV6-2/TRBV6-3	.	TRBJ2-3	CASSQTGRGTDTQYF	TGTGCCAGCAGTCAGACAGGGAGGGGCACAGATACGCAGTATTTT
.	TRBV14	.	TRBJ2-7	CASSQASTDEQYF	TGTGCCAGCAGCCAAGCCAGCACCGACGAGCAGTACTTC
.	TRBV19	.	TRBJ1-1	CASSIGPGFQNTEAFF	TGTGCCAGTAGTATAGGTCCGGGATTCCAGAACACTGAAGCTTTCTTT
.	TRBV9	.	TRBJ1-4	CASSVEGVRGEKLFF	TGTGCCAGCAGCGTAGAGGGGGTAAGGGGTGAAAAACTGTTTTTT
.	TRBV24-1	TRBD1	TRBJ1-2	CATQGQGDYGYTF	TGTGCCACCCAGGGACAGGGAGACTATGGCTACACCTTC
.	TRBV9	TRBD2	TRBJ2-1	CASSVKLALYNEQFF	TGTGCCAGCAGCGTCAAACTAGCGCTCTACAATGAGCAGTTCTTC
.	TRBV9	TRBD1	TRBJ1-2	CASSVEATTGDYRNGYTF	TGTGCCAGCAGCGTAGAGGCGACGACAGGGGACTACCGAAATGGCTACACCTTC
.	TRBV28	.	TRBJ2-7	CASSEYGISYEQYF	TGTGCCAGCAGTGAATACGGTATATCCTACGAGCAGTACTTC
.	TRBV28	.	TRBJ2-3	CASSSTVRRGTPTDTQYF	TGTGCCAGCAGTTCCACCGTTCGGCGCGGGACTCCCACAGATACGCAGTATTTT
.	TRBV28	TRBD1	TRBJ2-1	CASSSRQGRNEQFF	TGTGCCAGCAGTTCAAGACAGGGACGGAATGAGCAGTTCTTC
.	TRBV14	.	TRBJ1-6	CASSSRLPLNSPLHF	TGTGCCAGCAGTAGCAGACTCCCGTTGAATTCACCCCTCCACTTT
.	TRBV5-6	.	TRBJ2-5	CASSLGLLGPPETQYF	TGTGCCAGCAGCTTAGGTTTATTGGGCCCACCGGAGACCCAGTACTTC
.	TRBV28	TRBD1	TRBJ1-2	CASSYEGQGAVYGYTF	TGTGCCAGCAGTTATGAGGGACAGGGGGCTGTGTATGGCTACACCTTC
.	TRBV9	TRBD1	TRBJ2-2	CASTGQGNTGELFF	TGTGCCAGCACTGGACAGGGTAACACCGGGGAGCTGTTTTTT
once	TRBV16	.	TRBJ1-2	CASSLREQYGYTF	TGTGCCAGCAGCCTTCGGGAGCAATATGGCTACACCTTC
once	TRBV6-5	TRBD1	TRBJ1-2	CASSYSGQGVLDGYTF	TGTGCCAGCAGTTACTCGGGACAGGGGGTTTTGGATGGCTACACCTTC
.	TRBV7-2	TRBD1	TRBJ1-2	CASSLRDRNYGYTF	TGTGCCAGCAGCCTCCGGGACAGGAACTATGGCTACACCTTC
.	TRBV2	.	TRBJ1-5	CASSEDSYSNQPQHF	TGTGCCAGCAGCGAGGACAGTTATAGCAATCAGCCCCAGCATTTT
.	TRBV4-1	TRBD1	TRBJ1-2	CASSLRQGLAVDYTF	TGCGCCAGCAGCCTTAGACAGGGATTAGCGGTTGACTACACCTTC
.	TRBV5-8	.	TRBJ1-4	CASTGGFGEKLFF	TGTGCCAGCACCGGGGGTTTTGGTGAAAAACTGTTTTTT
.	TRBV9	.	TRBJ2-3	CASSVGISTDTQYF	TGTGCCAGCAGCGTAGGGATAAGCACAGATACGCAGTATTTT
.	TRBV28	TRBD1	TRBJ1-2	CASRGDRGYTF	TGTGCCAGTCGTGGGGACAGAGGCTACACCTTC
.	TRBV19	TRBD2	TRBJ2-1	CASSTRLAPNNEQFF	TGTGCCAGTAGTACAAGACTAGCGCCAAACAATGAGCAGTTCTTC
once	TRBV10-1	.	TRBJ2-4	CASSKGQVAKNIQYF	TGCGCCAGCAGTAAGGGGCAAGTAGCCAAAAACATTCAGTACTTC
.	TRBV6-2/TRBV6-3	.	TRBJ2-7	CASSYRRTSSYEQYF	TGTGCCAGCAGTTACCGCCGTACGAGCTCCTACGAGCAGTACTTC
.	TRBV29-1	.	TRBJ1-2	CSVDDRRDGYTF	TGCAGCGTTGATGACAGACGGGATGGCTACACCTTC
.	TRBV18	.	TRBJ2-7	CASSPPTGKTYEQYF	TGTGCCAGCTCACCACCAACAGGAAAAACCTACGAGCAGTACTTC
.	TRBV4-1	.	TRBJ1-1	CASSQDGPTQAFF	TGCGCCAGCAGCCAAGATGGGCCAACTCAAGCTTTCTTT
.	TRBV7-2	TRBD2	TRBJ2-1	CASSFISASGYNEQFF	TGTGCCAGCAGCTTTATTTCGGCTAGCGGTTACAATGAGCAGTTCTTC
.	TRBV7-9	.	TRBJ2-1	CASTRGDNEQFF	TGTGCCAGCACCCGAGGGGACAATGAGCAGTTCTTC
.	TRBV28	.	TRBJ1-3	CATGRQPLSGNTIYF	TGTGCCACGGGGAGACAGCCTCTCTCTGGAAACACCATATATTTT